This T cell receptor beta chain derives from a study of cytomegalovirus exposure and HLA in healthy donors. Study information: Among the roughly 400 genotyped donors, 65% to 85% were placed in the Caucasian-associated ancestry cluster. Study-level results: Several V segments, TRBV6-2 and TRBV6-3 among them, could not be told apart and were dropped. TCR beta V- and J-gene trimming, according to a later analysis, was linked to a missense DCLRE1C variant.

Germline CDR1 MNHEY, CDR2 SMNVEV (reference sequence). The CDR3 spans 17 residues. With 4 bases clipped from V and 0 bases from J, the junction kept 9 bases outside the gene matches. Amplification used 60 Vbeta primers and 13 Jbeta primers. Using immunoSEQ multiplex PCR, the repertoire was profiled, and TCRdb retains in-frame clones only, with some absent. In the table there are 90,000 to 100,000 clones, approximately 78% of which are singletons. As for this clone: The antigen is unknown.

J is TRBJ1-1 and V is TRBV27; 9 nucleotides agree with TRBD1. The specimen was PBMCs. The TCR comes from a man in his forties or fifties in good health and CMV-seronegative. DNA for the CDR3: TGTGCCAGCAGTTCCAACAGGGGGCCGAGAATGAACACTGAAGCTTTCTTT. This codes for CASSSNRGPRMNTEAFF.